This TCR beta chain was retrieved from a study of beta chain features in type 1 diabetes. Using CD45RO/CCR7/CD25/CD127/CD95/CD27, CD4+ naive, central memory, regulatory and stem cell-like memory cells were sorted. The authors reverse transcribed all of the isolated RNA, so sequencing captured expressed TCRB transcripts. Method: immunoSEQ multiplex PCR; TCRdb's copy keeps in-frame clones and lacks some. The data contain around 240,000 clones, around 9.6% of them singletons. The J segment lost 8 bases and the V segment lost 10 bases, leaving 12 bases of the junction unmatched. CDR1 is ENHRY, CDR2 SYGVKD, per germline. The CDR3 totals 14 residues.

Sequencing was done on a sample of naive CD4+ T cells from blood. The receptor was derived from a young woman in good health. This chain connects TRBV10-3 to TRBJ1-4; TRBD1 matches 8 bases. CDR3 sequence (DNA): TGTGCCACCCAAGTTGACAGGGGAAGAGAAAAACTGTTTTTT. Residues: CATQVDRGREKLFF.